The rows below give T cell receptor beta chains drawn from one sample of a study of T cell responses to AZD1222 COVID-19 vaccine. Assay used: immunoSEQ multiplex PCR; TCRdb lists only in-frame clones, some missing. The table has 100,000 to 150,000 clones, 75% to 90% seen once; the top ten hold 3.5% to 5.5%. The sequencing used peripheral blood, collected 28 days after the second AZD1222 dose. These TCRs come from an adult who received the AZD1222 COVID-19 vaccine. Both conserved end residues are part of each CDR3. The D gene is left open where the match is weak. Size values are once, few and many counts, or a class for expanded clones, and some rows have none.

cdr3_aa	cdr3_nt	j_call	d_call	clone_size	v_call
CASRFTGGQVTQYF	TGTGCAAGTCGCTTTACGGGGGGGCAGGTTACGCAGTATTTT	TRBJ2-3	NA	NA	TRBV12-2
CASSFLIPGSPLHF	TGTGCCAGCAGTTTTCTCATACCGGGTTCACCCCTCCACTTT	TRBJ1-6	NA	NA	TRBV27
CASYSGWGPYGYTF	TGTGCCAGCTACTCAGGATGGGGACCCTATGGCTACACCTTC	TRBJ1-2	NA	NA	TRBV5-8
CASSLYLDGNQPQHF	TGTGCCAGCAGCTTATATCTTGACGGGAATCAGCCCCAGCATTTT	TRBJ1-5	NA	NA	TRBV7-9
CASRIPARRGRDEQFF	TGTGCCAGCAGAATCCCGGCCCGCCGAGGGAGGGATGAGCAGTTCTTC	TRBJ2-1	TRBD2	NA	TRBV11-2
CASSFVVGSGANVLTF	TGTGCCAGCAGCTTTGTCGTAGGGTCTGGGGCCAACGTCCTGACTTTC	TRBJ2-6	NA	NA	TRBV7-8
CASSLGLAGGPGGYEQYF	TGTGCCAGCAGCTTAGGACTAGCGGGGGGACCAGGGGGTTACGAGCAGTACTTC	TRBJ2-7	TRBD2	NA	TRBV13
CASWEGRNYGYTF	TGTGCCAGCTGGGAGGGGCGGAACTATGGCTACACCTTC	TRBJ1-2	NA	NA	TRBV25-1
CASSFQGFSSYNEQFF	TGCGCCAGCAGCTTCCAGGGGTTTAGCTCCTACAATGAGCAGTTCTTC	TRBJ2-1	NA	NA	TRBV5-1
CASSLTTGGWSPLHF	TGTGCCAGCAGCTTAACTACAGGGGGCTGGTCACCCCTCCACTTT	TRBJ1-6	TRBD1	NA	TRBV7-2
CASSVEAVRTEAFF	TGTGCCAGCAGCGTAGAAGCGGTTCGCACTGAAGCTTTCTTT	TRBJ1-1	NA	NA	TRBV9
CAWNPDTLNTEAFF	TGTGCCTGGAACCCCGACACGTTGAACACTGAAGCTTTCTTT	TRBJ1-1	NA	NA	TRBV30
CASSQEPGPPYEQYF	TGCGCCAGCAGCCAAGAGCCAGGCCCCCCCTACGAGCAGTACTTC	TRBJ2-7	NA	NA	TRBV4-1
CASSQDNGVVGVNTQYF	TGTGCCAGCAGCCAAGATAATGGAGTCGTGGGCGTCAATACGCAGTATTTT	TRBJ2-3	NA	NA	TRBV3-1/TRBV3-2
CASSSPADTQYF	TGTGCCAGCAGTTCCCCCGCAGATACGCAGTATTTT	TRBJ2-3	NA	NA	TRBV28
CASSPQLASSYNEQFF	TGTGCCAGTAGTCCGCAACTAGCGAGCTCCTACAATGAGCAGTTCTTC	TRBJ2-1	TRBD2	NA	TRBV19
CASTWTPGHTTGGTGELFF	TGTGCCAGCACTTGGACACCGGGACACACAACTGGTGGCACCGGGGAGCTGTTTTTT	TRBJ2-2	NA	once	TRBV9
CASNQMMSSGNTIYF	TGTGCCAGTAACCAAATGATGAGCTCTGGAAACACCATATATTTT	TRBJ1-3	NA	NA	TRBV19
CASSGPGSGGPPGTQYF	TGTGCCAGTAGTGGGCCGGGCAGCGGGGGGCCTCCAGGGACCCAGTACTTC	TRBJ2-5	TRBD2	once	TRBV19
CASSLTAFF	TGTGCCAGCAGCTTAACTGCTTTCTTT	TRBJ1-1	NA	NA	TRBV7-9
CSVVDRKKNIQYF	TGCAGCGTTGTTGACAGGAAAAAAAACATTCAGTACTTC	TRBJ2-4	NA	NA	TRBV29-1
CASSLSTGYPEKLFF	TGTGCCAGCAGCCTTTCTACAGGGTACCCTGAAAAACTGTTTTTT	TRBJ1-4	NA	NA	TRBV3-1/TRBV3-2
CASSYGQGQAFF	TGTGCCAGCAGTTACGGCCAGGGGCAAGCTTTCTTT	TRBJ1-1	NA	NA	TRBV6-2/TRBV6-3
CASSLGRQSTDTQYF	TGTGCCAGCAGCTTAGGCAGGCAAAGCACAGATACGCAGTATTTT	TRBJ2-3	NA	NA	TRBV7-7